This TCR beta chain was recovered during a study of blood T cell repertoires in COVID-19. At the level of the study: The United States, Italy and Spain supplied acute and convalescent COVID-19 samples. T cells, B-cell-depleted T cells, or PBMCs provided the cDNA or gDNA that served as material.

As handled by the study authors: Estimation of nucleated cell counts relied on the amplification of reference gene primers. Sequenced by immunoSEQ multiplex PCR; TCRdb stores in-frame clones only, minus some. D and trimming were read from the DNA, whereas the V and J calls and clone size are those reported in that table. The sample has around 130,000 clones, more than 75% seen once. The CDR3 is 16 residues long. Germline loops: CDR1 LNHDA, CDR2 SQIVND (reference sequence). Trimming left V 2 bases short and J 2 bases short, with 12 bases between. The rearrangement links TRBV19 to TRBJ2-2; no definite D call. The sequence derives from a man aged 55 to 70 with acute or convalescent COVID-19. Input material: peripheral blood. The CDR3 region is CASSIPGLLNTGELFF. The CDR3, as DNA: TGTGCCAGTAGTATACCGGGTTTATTAAACACCGGGGAGCTGTTTTTT.